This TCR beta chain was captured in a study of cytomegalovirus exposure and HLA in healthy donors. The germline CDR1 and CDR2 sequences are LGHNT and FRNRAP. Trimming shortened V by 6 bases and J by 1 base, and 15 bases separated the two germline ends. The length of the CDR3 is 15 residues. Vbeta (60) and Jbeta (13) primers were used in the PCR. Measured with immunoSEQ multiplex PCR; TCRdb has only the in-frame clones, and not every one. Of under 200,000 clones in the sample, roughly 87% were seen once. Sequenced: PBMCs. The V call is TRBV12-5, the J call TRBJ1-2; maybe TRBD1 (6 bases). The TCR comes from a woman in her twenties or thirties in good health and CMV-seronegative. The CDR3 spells CASGGATDSNYGYTF. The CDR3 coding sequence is TGTGCTAGTGGGGGGGCCACGGACAGTAACTATGGCTACACCTTC.